The clone carrying this TCR beta chain was found a few times. Its antigen remains unidentified. This sample is part of a study of T-cell reconstitution after alpha-beta-depleted transplantation in children. Preparation of the TCRbeta library used unique molecular identifiers. TCRdb called the PCR reads again in MiXCR, with one record for every CDR3 protein. The sample lists approximately 230,000 distinct CDR3 sequences, 24% occurring once. Findings and limits, study-wide: The main origin of T-cell counts and diversity one year after transplant was newly produced T cells. Surviving thymic progenitors and recipient T cells were the source of high TCRbeta diversity at day 60 in some patients. About two months after transplant, alpha-beta T cells reportedly came from several hundred expanded graft clones.

This specimen consisted of PBMCs, mostly from graft donor cells, obtained 360 days after TCRalphabeta/CD19-depleted stem cell transplant. The source is a female patient between 2 and 15 years old who had a stem cell transplant for congenital amegakaryocytic thrombocytopenia, so the T cells may come from the graft donor.

In DNA form, the CDR3 reads TGTGCCACCAGTGACTCTGGACGCGGCGAATATAATTCACCCCTCCACTTT. Protein sequence: CATSDSGRGEYNSPLHF. The chain is built from TRBV24-1 and TRBJ1-6; unclear D gene. Trimming pared 4 bases from V and 4 bases from J, leaving 16 bases between. Germline CDR1 KGHDR, CDR2 SFDVKD. The CDR3 covers 17 residues.